These 16 T cell receptor beta chains were all obtained from the same sample, sequenced in a study of cytomegalovirus exposure and HLA in healthy donors. 60 Vbeta and 13 Jbeta primers were used in PCR. The assay was immunoSEQ multiplex PCR, and TCRdb's table has in-frame clones only and misses some. This repertoire shows some 180,000 clones, about 9% found once; its top ten account for 1% to 1.5%. The sequencing input was PBMCs. Receptors originate from a woman aged 25 to 39 in good health and CMV-seropositive.

CDR3 in amino acids: CASSLVTASGANVLTF. The CDR3 DNA sequence: TGTGCCAGCAGCTTAGTTACAGCCTCTGGGGCCAACGTCCTGACTTTC. The V gene is TRBV7-3, the J gene TRBJ2-6; D is unresolved. The germline V gene encodes CDR1 SGHTA and CDR2 FQGTGA. The V and J ends lost 2 bases and 0 bases respectively, with 8 bases between them. The CDR3 is 16 amino acids.

The chain links TRBV7-6 to TRBJ2-7, with 11 positions matching TRBD1. After removal of 5 bases from V and 3 bases from J, the junction contained 6 bases not matched to a gene. The germline V gene encodes CDR1 SGHVS and CDR2 FNYEAQ. The CDR3 totals 15 residues. CDR3 residues: CASSPGTGGIYEQYF. The CDR3 DNA sequence: TGTGCCAGCAGCCCAGGGACAGGGGGAATCTACGAGCAGTACTTC.

This rearrangement joins TRBV25-1 to TRBJ2-7; TRBD1 is a possible D gene (5 bases). CDR1 MGHDK and CDR2 SYGVNS come from the germline V gene. CDR3 length equals 15 residues. V dropped 5 bases and J dropped 2 bases, with 16 bases sitting between them. The CDR3 bases are TGTGCCAGCAGTTCGCCCGTTCAGGGAACCTACGAGCAGTACTTC. Translating gives CASSSPVQGTYEQYF.

V is TRBV7-2 and J is TRBJ2-5, with a weak D call TRBD2 (5 bases). V gave up 7 bases and J gave up 11 bases, with 26 bases separating them. The V gene's germline CDR1 is SGHTA and CDR2 FQGNSA. The CDR3 sequence is 15 residues long. The CDR3 sequence: CASTRGPSPPREQYF. For the CDR3, the DNA is TGTGCCAGCACCCGAGGCCCGAGCCCGCCTAGGGAGCAGTACTTC.

The chain combines TRBV11-3 with TRBJ2-3, with unresolved D. Per germline, CDR1 SGHNT and CDR2 YENEEA. The CDR3 contains 13 residues. Trimming removed 4 bases at V and 3 bases at J, with 8 bases between. Here the CDR3 reads CASSSSVTDTQYF. For the CDR3, the DNA is TGTGCCAGCAGCTCTTCAGTGACAGATACGCAGTATTTT.

This clone was observed a handful of times. In DNA form, the CDR3 reads TGTGCCAGCTCACCCCGAGCGGGAGGAGCGAACACCGGGGAGCTGTTTTTT. Its translation is CASSPRAGGANTGELFF. V and J are TRBV18 and TRBJ2-2, with 9 nucleotides matching TRBD2. Germline V gene lookup returns CDR1 KGHSH and CDR2 LQKENI. Unmatched junction bases numbered 5, after V lost 3 bases and J lost 0 bases. This CDR3 has 17 amino acids.

V gene TRBV11-2 combines with J gene TRBJ2-3, with 8 bases that match TRBD1. Trimming at V came to 5 bases and at J to 4 bases, leaving 11 bases not matched to a gene. Germline V gene sequence: CDR1 SGHAT, CDR2 FQNNGV. The CDR3 sequence is 16 residues long. CDR3 sequence reads: CASSQNRGYEADTQYF. The CDR3 region has the DNA TGTGCCAGCAGCCAGAACAGGGGGTATGAGGCAGATACGCAGTATTTT.

In its sample, this clone was seen a few times. The rearrangement joins TRBV7-9 to TRBJ2-7; TRBD1 agrees at 9 bases. The CDR3 contains 14 residues. Germline values: CDR1 SEHNR, CDR2 FQNEAQ (reference sequence). Germline trimming cut 6 bases from V and 3 bases from J; bases unmatched to any gene: 6. This CDR3 is CASRQQGAVYEQYF. For the CDR3, the DNA is TGTGCCAGCAGACAACAGGGGGCCGTCTACGAGCAGTACTTC.

The rearrangement links TRBV5-4 to TRBJ2-1; 8 positions agree with TRBD2. The CDR3 totals 15 residues. Germline CDR1 and CDR2: SGHNT and YYREEE (reference sequence). The V and J ends lost 3 bases and 6 bases, in that order; junction bases with no gene match: 8. DNA for the CDR3: TGTGCCAGCAGCTGGCTGACTAGCGTAGGCAATGAGCAGTTCTTC. Amino acid sequence: CASSWLTSVGNEQFF.

This clone has at least ten counts. The V call is TRBV6-6, the J call TRBJ2-4; no firm D call. The CDR3 covers 13 residues. Trimming took off 7 bases at V and 3 bases at J, with 10 bases between the two ends. The germline V gene encodes CDR1 MNHNY and CDR2 SVGAGI (reference sequence). The CDR3 is CASTPGGKNIQYF. CDR3 nucleotides: TGTGCCAGCACCCCCGGTGGCAAAAACATTCAGTACTTC.

The V and J genes are TRBV2 and TRBJ1-4; D unclear. The length of the CDR3 is 14 residues. Trimming took 6 bases from V and 0 from J, leaving 8 bases between them. CDR1 is SNHLY, CDR2 FYNNEI, per germline. CDR3: CASSYRSTNEKLFF. The CDR3 nucleotides are TGTGCCAGCAGCTACAGATCAACTAATGAAAAACTGTTTTTT.

This chain's CDR3 is CASSSTSGSSYEQYF. CDR3 sequence (DNA): TGTGCCAGCTCATCGACTAGCGGGAGCTCCTACGAGCAGTACTTC. This rearrangement joins TRBV18 to TRBJ2-7; 12 positions agree with TRBD2. Germline CDR1 reads KGHSH; CDR2 reads LQKENI. After removal of 5 bases from V and 0 bases from J, the junction contained 2 bases not matched to a gene. CDR3 length equals 15 residues.

With regard to this clone: The sample holds other DNA sequences that translate to the same CDR3. This chain joins TRBV2 and TRBJ2-5; the match to TRBD2 covers 14 bases. The V and J ends lost 6 bases and 5 bases, in that order; junction bases with no gene match: 5. Germline V gene sequence: CDR1 SNHLY, CDR2 FYNNEI. The CDR3 has 15 amino acids. The CDR3 is CASRGTSGRWETQYF. CDR3 nucleotide sequence: TGTGCCAGCAGGGGGACTAGCGGGAGATGGGAGACCCAGTACTTC. The full variable domain, its missing parts supplied by reference TRBV2 and TRBJ2-5, is EPEVTQTPSHQVTQMGQEVILRCVPISNHLYFYWYRQILGQKVEFLVSFYNNEISEKSEIFDDQFSVERPDGSNFTLKIRSTKLEDSAMYFCASRGTSGRWETQYFGPGTRLLVL.

V is TRBV2 and J is TRBJ2-3, with D perhaps TRBD2 (6 bases). The CDR3 totals 15 residues. CDR1 SNHLY and CDR2 FYNNEI come from the germline V gene. Trimming cost V 4 bases and J 5 bases, with 16 bases left between them. The chain's CDR3 is CASSVLSSGGDTQYF. CDR3 nucleotide sequence: TGTGCCAGCAGTGTACTCTCATCCGGGGGAGATACGCAGTATTTT. Combining the CDR3 with reference TRBV2 and TRBJ2-3 gives the whole variable domain EPEVTQTPSHQVTQMGQEVILRCVPISNHLYFYWYRQILGQKVEFLVSFYNNEISEKSEIFDDQFSVERPDGSNFTLKIRSTKLEDSAMYFCASSVLSSGGDTQYFGPGTRLTVL.

This chain uses TRBV5-1 with TRBJ2-4, with unresolved D. The CDR3 is 15 amino acids. V lost 0 bases to trimming and J lost 6 bases, with 13 bases between them. Germline-derived CDR1 and CDR2 are SGHRS and YFSETQ. The CDR3 DNA reads as TGCGCCAGCAGCTTGGCCGTAGCAGTCCCAAACATTCAGTACTTC. Translating it yields CASSLAVAVPNIQYF. The whole variable domain, filled in from reference TRBV5-1 and TRBJ2-4, reads KAGVTQTPRYLIKTRGQQVTLSCSPISGHRSVSWYQQTPGQGLQFLFEYFSETQRNKGNFPGRFSGRQFSNSRSEMNVSTLELGDSALYLCASSLAVAVPNIQYFGAGTRLSVL.

About this clone: The junction and the germline gene differ at one end; a read error may be behind it. This chain uses TRBV12-5 with TRBJ1-5; D remains ambiguous. CDR3 size: 14 residues. Germline CDR1 and CDR2: LGHNT and FRNRAP. CDR3 coding DNA: TGTGCTAGTGGTTTGAGAGGTGATAGTCAGTCCCAGCATTTT. Amino acids: CASGLRGDSQSQHF.